The clone carrying this T cell receptor beta chain has just a few counts. Its matching antigen is unknown. This record comes from a study of T cell repertoires in cytomegalovirus infection. At the level of the study: The authors used CMV epitopes that were HLA-C-restricted (recently identified) and HLA-B-restricted (well studied). Matching HLA type, along with CMV infection, was indicated by public TCR beta signatures. Study-level findings and limits: The ex vivo response showed dominance by HLA-C-restricted CMV-specific TCR beta clonotypes. Using cumulative public TCR beta family frequency, the authors identified those who carried CMV together with the relevant HLA.

TCRdb reprocessed the reads with MiXCR, giving one entry per CDR3 protein. The sample lists around 770,000 distinct CDR3 sequences, 25% to 30% occurring once. The CDR3 loop spans 14 amino acids. CDR1 is SGHTA and CDR2 is FQGTGA in the germline V gene. V was clipped by 6 bases and J by 5 bases, with 13 bases between them. The source of this sequence is a human donor in good health (CMV status not recorded). Some clones in this sample may be carry-over from other donors' samples. The J gene is TRBJ2-2, the V gene TRBV7-3; D not resolved. The source was cultured CD8+ T cells from PBMCs, collected from culture after CMV antigen stimulation. In nucleotides, the CDR3 is TGTGCCAGCAGGGCCGGTGCGCAAACCGGGGAGCTGTTTTTT. Its translation is CASRAGAQTGELFF.